One and the same sample provided the 11 T cell receptor beta chains below, sequenced in a study of blood T cells in healthy people across ages. Together with a sample-barcoded 5' primer, a J-beta primer mix was included in a second PCR lasting roughly 6 to 12 cycles. One entry per CDR3 protein, called by TCRdb with MiXCR from the 5' RACE reads. This table holds roughly 680,000 distinct CDR3 sequences, about 21% found once. The sequencing sample was made of blood. These receptors originate from a man between 70 and 80 years old in good health.

With respect to this clonotype: A junction boundary mismatches the germline segment, possibly from a read error. The rearrangement uses TRBV18 and TRBJ2-5; D is unclear. The germline CDR1 and CDR2 sequences are KGHSH and LQKENI. CDR3 size: 14 residues. The CDR3 region has the DNA TGTGCCAGCTCACCCCGAAATCAGCAAGGGACCCAGTACTTC. Translating gives CASSPRNQQGTQYF. Full variable domain (missing parts from reference TRBV18 and TRBJ2-5): NAGVMQNPRHLVRRRGQEARLRCSPMKGHSHVYWYRQLPEEGLKFMVYLQKENIIDESGMPKERFSAEFPKEGPSILRIQQVVRGDSAAYFCASSPRNQQGTQYFGPGTRLLVL.

The rearrangement links TRBV29-1 to TRBJ2-1, with 7 nucleotides matching TRBD2. Germline assignment: CDR1 SQVTM and CDR2 ANQGSEA. CDR3 size: 14 residues. The ends lost 1 base at V and 5 bases at J; junction bases unmatched: 5. CDR3 coding DNA: TGCAGCGTTGAAGGCGGGAGACTCCACAATGAGCAGTTCTTC. Amino acids: CSVEGGRLHNEQFF.

This clonotype was seen a few times. The rearrangement joins TRBV29-1 to TRBJ1-2; no clear D gene. The CDR3 length is 14 residues. Trimming pared 3 bases from V and 0 bases from J, leaving 11 bases between. Germline CDR1 SQVTM, CDR2 ANQGSEA. The chain's CDR3 is CSVERVSANYGYTF. The DNA of the CDR3 is TGCAGCGTTGAGAGGGTTTCGGCTAACTATGGCTACACCTTC. Supplemented by reference TRBV29-1 and TRBJ1-2, the full variable domain reads SAVISQKPSRDICQRGTSLTIQCQVDSQVTMMFWYRQQPGQSLTLIATANQGSEATYESGFVIDKFPISRPNLTFSTLTVSNMSPEDSSIYLCSVERVSANYGYTFGSGTRLTVV.

The table lists this clonotype with a few counts. V is TRBV7-6 and J is TRBJ2-5; 9 bases fit TRBD2. The better agreement between TRBJ2-1 and the DNA end casts doubt on the J call. Germline-derived CDR1 and CDR2 are SGHVS and FNYEAQ. CDR3 size: 14 residues. CDR3 protein: CASSTSQAGGEQFF. In nucleotides, the CDR3 is TGTGCCAGCAGCACATCGCAGGCGGGGGGGGAGCAGTTCTTC.

A note on this clonotype: The germline gene is not matched at one end of the junction; a read error may be the cause. The rearrangement joins TRBV29-1 to TRBJ2-3; D might be TRBD2 (7 bases). In germline, CDR1 is SQVTM, CDR2 ANQGSEA. There are 15 residues in the CDR3. The CDR3 nucleotides read TGCAGCGTTGAGGGCGGGCCGGGGGGCACAGGTACGCAGTATTTT. Translated, it gives CSVEGGPGGTGTQYF.

J is TRBJ2-7 and V is TRBV6-1; TRBD1 aligns across 7 bases. With V trimmed by 7 bases and J by 0 bases, 9 bases remained unmatched. The CDR3 contains 15 residues. Germline values: CDR1 MNHNS, CDR2 SASEGT. This chain's CDR3 is CASNRMTGSSYEQYF. The CDR3 nucleotides read TGTGCCAGCAACCGAATGACAGGGAGCTCCTACGAGCAGTACTTC.

The table lists this clonotype with a few counts. V is TRBV27 and J is TRBJ2-1; maybe TRBD1 (6 bases). CDR3 length: 13 amino acids. Looked up from germline, CDR1 is MNHEY and CDR2 is SMNVEV (reference sequence). Trimming took off 6 bases at V and 5 bases at J, with 11 bases between the two ends. The CDR3 DNA sequence: TGTGCCAGCAGGGGGGCCCTGGACAATGAGCAGTTCTTC. It encodes CASRGALDNEQFF.

V and J are TRBV7-9 and TRBJ2-1; 11 positions agree with TRBD2. CDR1 and CDR2 from the germline V gene are SEHNR and FQNEAQ (reference sequence). The trim removed 5 bases at V and 9 bases at J, leaving 9 bases unmatched. This CDR3 has 15 amino acids. The CDR3, as DNA: TGTGCCAGCAGCGCCCTAGCGGGAGGATCCAGTGAGCAGTTCTTC. This encodes CASSALAGGSSEQFF.

This clonotype was observed many times. This chain joins TRBV14 and TRBJ2-1, with 10 nucleotides matching TRBD1. The CDR3 loop spans 16 amino acids. The V segment lost 3 bases and the J segment 5 bases; nucleotides outside the gene matches: 7. Germline V gives CDR1 SGHDN, CDR2 FVKESK. DNA for the CDR3: TGTGCCAGCAGCCATCCTCCGGGACAGGGGAACAATGAGCAGTTCTTC. It codes for CASSHPPGQGNNEQFF.

The table lists this clonotype with a few counts. The chain combines TRBV6-1 with TRBJ2-5, with 8 bases identical to TRBD1. The V and J ends lost 4 bases and 4 bases, in that order; junction bases with no gene match: 8. Germline values: CDR1 MNHNS, CDR2 SASEGT. The CDR3 spans 15 residues. CDR3 sequence: CASSASDRERETQYF. The CDR3 DNA reads as TGTGCCAGCAGTGCGTCGGACAGGGAACGAGAGACCCAGTACTTC.

The V and J genes are TRBV5-1 and TRBJ2-2, with 9 nucleotides matching TRBD1. The CDR3 has 16 residues. J was trimmed by 3 bases and V by 5 bases; bases with no gene match: 8. The germline V gene encodes CDR1 SGHRS and CDR2 YFSETQ. CDR3 residues: CASRKSGTGYTGELFF. In nucleotides, the CDR3 is TGCGCCAGCAGAAAATCCGGGACAGGGTACACCGGGGAGCTGTTTTTT.